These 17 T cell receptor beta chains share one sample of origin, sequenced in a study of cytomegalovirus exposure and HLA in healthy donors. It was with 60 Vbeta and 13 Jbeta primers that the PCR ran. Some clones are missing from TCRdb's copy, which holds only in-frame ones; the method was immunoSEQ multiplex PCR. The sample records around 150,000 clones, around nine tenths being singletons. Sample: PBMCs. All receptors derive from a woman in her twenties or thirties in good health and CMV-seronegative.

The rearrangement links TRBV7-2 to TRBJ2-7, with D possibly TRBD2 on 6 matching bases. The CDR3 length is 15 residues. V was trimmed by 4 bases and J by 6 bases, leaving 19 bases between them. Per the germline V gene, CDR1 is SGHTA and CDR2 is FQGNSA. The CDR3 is CASSSAGRGMSEQYF. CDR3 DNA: TGTGCCAGCAGCTCTGCTGGACGGGGGATGAGCGAGCAGTACTTC.

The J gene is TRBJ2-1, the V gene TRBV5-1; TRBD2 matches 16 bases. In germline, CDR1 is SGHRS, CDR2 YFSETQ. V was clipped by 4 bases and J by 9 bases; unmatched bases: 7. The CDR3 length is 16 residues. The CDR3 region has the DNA TGCGCCAGCAGCATTCCGGGACTAGCGGGGGGGGTTGAGCAGTTCTTC. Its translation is CASSIPGLAGGVEQFF.

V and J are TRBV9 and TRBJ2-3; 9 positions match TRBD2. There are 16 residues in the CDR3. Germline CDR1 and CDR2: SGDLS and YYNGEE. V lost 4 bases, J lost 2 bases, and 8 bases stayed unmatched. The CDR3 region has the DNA TGTGCCAGCAGCATCGGACTAGCGCGAGTCACAGATACGCAGTATTTT. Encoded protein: CASSIGLARVTDTQYF.

The CDR3 bases are TGTGCCTCACGGGGGAGCTCCTACGAGCAGTACTTC. Translated, it gives CASRGSSYEQYF. The chain joins TRBV7-9 to TRBJ2-7; D perhaps matches TRBD2 (6 bases). V lost 11 bases, J lost 0 bases, and 11 bases lay in between. Germline V CDR1 and CDR2: SEHNR, FQNEAQ (reference sequence). The CDR3 is made up of 12 amino acids.

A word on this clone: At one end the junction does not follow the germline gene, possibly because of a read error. This chain's CDR3 is CASSPRVRIADTEAFF. CDR3 DNA: TGTGCCAGCTCCCCACGGGTGCGGATAGCGGACACTGAAGCTTTCTTT. This chain links TRBV18 with TRBJ1-1; the D is unclear. Germline values: CDR1 KGHSH, CDR2 LQKENI. This CDR3 region has 16 residues. Full variable domain (missing parts from reference TRBV18 and TRBJ1-1): NAGVMQNPRHLVRRRGQEARLRCSPMKGHSHVYWYRQLPEEGLKFMVYLQKENIIDESGMPKERFSAEFPKEGPSILRIQQVVRGDSAAYFCASSPRVRIADTEAFFGQGTRLTVV.

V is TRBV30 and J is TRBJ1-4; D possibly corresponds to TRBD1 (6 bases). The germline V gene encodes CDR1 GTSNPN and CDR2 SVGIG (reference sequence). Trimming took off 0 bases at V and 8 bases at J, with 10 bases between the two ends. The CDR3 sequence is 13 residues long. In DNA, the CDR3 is TGTGCCTGGAGTGTAGGGGGTTGGGAAAAACTGTTTTTT. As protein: CAWSVGGWEKLFF.

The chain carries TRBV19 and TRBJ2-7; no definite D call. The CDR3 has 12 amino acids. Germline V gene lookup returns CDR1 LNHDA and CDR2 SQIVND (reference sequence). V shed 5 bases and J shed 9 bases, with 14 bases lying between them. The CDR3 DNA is TGTGCCAGTAGTGCCGCCCACAGTGGGCAGTACTTC. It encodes CASSAAHSGQYF.

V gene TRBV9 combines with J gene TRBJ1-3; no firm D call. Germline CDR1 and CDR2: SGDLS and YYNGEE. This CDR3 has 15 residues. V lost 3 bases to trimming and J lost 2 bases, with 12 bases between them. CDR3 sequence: CASSGWWGAGNTIYF. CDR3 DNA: TGTGCCAGCAGCGGGTGGTGGGGAGCTGGAAACACCATATATTTT. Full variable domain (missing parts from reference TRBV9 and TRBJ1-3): DSGVTQTPKHLITATGQRVTLRCSPRSGDLSVYWYQQSLDQGLQFLIQYYNGEERAKGNILERFSAQQFPDLHSELNLSSLELGDSALYFCASSGWWGAGNTIYFGEGSWLTVV.

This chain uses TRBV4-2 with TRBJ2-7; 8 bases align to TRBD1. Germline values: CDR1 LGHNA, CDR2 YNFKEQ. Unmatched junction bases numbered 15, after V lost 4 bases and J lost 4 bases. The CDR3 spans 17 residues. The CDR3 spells CASSPPSPGGGKYEQYF. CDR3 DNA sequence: TGTGCCAGCAGCCCGCCTTCCCCAGGGGGCGGGAAGTACGAGCAGTACTTC.

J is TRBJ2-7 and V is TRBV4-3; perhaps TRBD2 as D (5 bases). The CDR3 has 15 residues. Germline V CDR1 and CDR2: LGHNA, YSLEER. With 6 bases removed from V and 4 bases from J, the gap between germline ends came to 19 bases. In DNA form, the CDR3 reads TGCGCCAGCAGTCGGGATTATCTCGCGTCTTACGAGCAGTACTTC. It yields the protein CASSRDYLASYEQYF.

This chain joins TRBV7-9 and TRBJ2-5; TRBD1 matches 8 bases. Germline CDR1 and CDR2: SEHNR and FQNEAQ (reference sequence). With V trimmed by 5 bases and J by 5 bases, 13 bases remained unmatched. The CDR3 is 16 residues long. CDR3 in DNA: TGTGCCAGCAGCGACAGACAGGGGCTCTTAATGGAGACCCAGTACTTC. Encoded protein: CASSDRQGLLMETQYF.

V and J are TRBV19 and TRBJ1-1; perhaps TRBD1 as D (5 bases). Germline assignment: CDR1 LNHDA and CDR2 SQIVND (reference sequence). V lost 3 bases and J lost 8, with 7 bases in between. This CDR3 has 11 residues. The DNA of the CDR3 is TGTGCCAGTAGTATGGCAGGGGAAGCTTTCTTT. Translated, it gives CASSMAGEAFF. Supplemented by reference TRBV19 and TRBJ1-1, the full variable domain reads DGGITQSPKYLFRKEGQNVTLSCEQNLNHDAMYWYRQDPGQGLRLIYYSQIVNDFQKGDIAEGYSVSREKKESFPLTVTSAQKNPTAFYLCASSMAGEAFFGQGTRLTVV.

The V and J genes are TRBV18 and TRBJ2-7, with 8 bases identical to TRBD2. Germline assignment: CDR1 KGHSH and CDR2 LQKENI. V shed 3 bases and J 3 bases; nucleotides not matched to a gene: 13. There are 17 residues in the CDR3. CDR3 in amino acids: CASSPGSGGPGVYEQYF. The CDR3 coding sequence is TGTGCCAGCTCACCTGGTTCGGGAGGGCCGGGGGTCTACGAGCAGTACTTC.

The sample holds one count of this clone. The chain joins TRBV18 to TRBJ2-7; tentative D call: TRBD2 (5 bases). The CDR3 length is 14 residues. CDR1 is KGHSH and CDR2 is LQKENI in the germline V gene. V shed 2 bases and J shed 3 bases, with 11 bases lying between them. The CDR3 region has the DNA TGTGCCAGCTCACCATTTGACGGACTCTACGAGCAGTACTTC. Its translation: CASSPFDGLYEQYF.

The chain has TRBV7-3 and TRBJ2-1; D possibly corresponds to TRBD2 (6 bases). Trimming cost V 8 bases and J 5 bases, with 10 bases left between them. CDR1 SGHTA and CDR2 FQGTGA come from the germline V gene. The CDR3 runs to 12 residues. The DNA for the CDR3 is TGTGCCAGCGGCCGGGGGAACAATGAGCAGTTCTTC. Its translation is CASGRGNNEQFF.

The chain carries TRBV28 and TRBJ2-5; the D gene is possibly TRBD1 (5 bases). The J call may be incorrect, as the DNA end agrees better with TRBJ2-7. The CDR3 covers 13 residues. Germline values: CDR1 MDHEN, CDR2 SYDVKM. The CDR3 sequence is CASTWGSTYEQYF. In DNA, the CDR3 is TGTGCCAGCACCTGGGGCAGTACCTACGAGCAGTACTTC.

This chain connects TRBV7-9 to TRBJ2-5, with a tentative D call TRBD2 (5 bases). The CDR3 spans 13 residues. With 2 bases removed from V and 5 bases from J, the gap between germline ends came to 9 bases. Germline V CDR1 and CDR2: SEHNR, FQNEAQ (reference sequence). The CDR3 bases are TGTGCCAGCAGCTTATATAGCGACGAGACCCAGTACTTC. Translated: CASSLYSDETQYF.